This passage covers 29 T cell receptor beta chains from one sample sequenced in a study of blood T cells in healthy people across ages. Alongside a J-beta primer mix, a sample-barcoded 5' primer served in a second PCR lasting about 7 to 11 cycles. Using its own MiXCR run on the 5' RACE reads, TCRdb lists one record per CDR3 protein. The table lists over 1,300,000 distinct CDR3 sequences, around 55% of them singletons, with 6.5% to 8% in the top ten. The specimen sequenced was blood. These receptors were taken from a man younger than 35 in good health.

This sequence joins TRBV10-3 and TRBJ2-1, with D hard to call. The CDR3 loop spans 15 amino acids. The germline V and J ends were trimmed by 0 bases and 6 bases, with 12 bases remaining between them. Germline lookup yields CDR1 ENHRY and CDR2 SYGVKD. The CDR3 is CAISESWIKSNEQFF. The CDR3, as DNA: TGTGCCATCAGTGAGTCTTGGATCAAAAGCAATGAGCAGTTCTTC.

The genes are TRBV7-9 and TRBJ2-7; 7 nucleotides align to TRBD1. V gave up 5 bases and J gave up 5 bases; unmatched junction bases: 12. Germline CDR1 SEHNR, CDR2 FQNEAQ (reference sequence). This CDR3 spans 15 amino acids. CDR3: CASSPDRATTHEQYF. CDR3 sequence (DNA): TGTGCCAGCAGCCCCGACAGGGCGACTACCCACGAGCAGTACTTC.

This CDR3 is CSAPREQGGYGYTF. The CDR3 nucleotides read TGCAGTGCTCCCAGGGAGCAGGGAGGGTATGGCTACACCTTC. This rearrangement joins TRBV20-1 to TRBJ1-2, with D possibly TRBD1 on 5 matching bases. The CDR3 runs to 14 residues. Germline V gives CDR1 DFQATT, CDR2 SNEGSKA (reference sequence). Deletions cut 5 bases from V and 5 bases from J, with 18 bases between.

In DNA form, the CDR3 reads TGTGCCAGCAGTGGGAGAGTGCGACCCTACGAGCAGTACTTC. Encoded protein: CASSGRVRPYEQYF. The V and J genes are TRBV25-1 and TRBJ2-4; D is unclear. Matching the DNA end better, TRBJ2-7 makes the J call doubtful. Per germline, CDR1 MGHDK and CDR2 SYGVNS. This CDR3 contains 14 residues.

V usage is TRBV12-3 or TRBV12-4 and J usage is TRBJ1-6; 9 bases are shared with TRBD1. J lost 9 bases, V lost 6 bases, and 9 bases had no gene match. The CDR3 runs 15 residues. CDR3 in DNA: TGTGCCAGCAGCATAATGGGGACAGGGTTTTCACCCCTCCACTTT. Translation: CASSIMGTGFSPLHF.

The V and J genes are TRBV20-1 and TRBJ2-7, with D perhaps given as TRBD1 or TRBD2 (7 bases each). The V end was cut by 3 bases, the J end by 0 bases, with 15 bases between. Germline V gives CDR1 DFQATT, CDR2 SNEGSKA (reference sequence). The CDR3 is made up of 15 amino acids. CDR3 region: CSASSSGGASYEQYF. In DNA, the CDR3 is TGCAGTGCTAGCAGTTCAGGGGGGGCCTCCTACGAGCAGTACTTC.

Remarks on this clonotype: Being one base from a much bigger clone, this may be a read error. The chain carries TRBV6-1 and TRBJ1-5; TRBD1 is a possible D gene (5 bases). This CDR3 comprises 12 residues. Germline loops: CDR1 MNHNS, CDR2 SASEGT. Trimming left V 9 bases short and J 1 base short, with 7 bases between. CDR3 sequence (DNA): TGTGCCAGAAGACAGAGCAATCAGCCCCAGCATTTT. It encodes CARRQSNQPQHF.

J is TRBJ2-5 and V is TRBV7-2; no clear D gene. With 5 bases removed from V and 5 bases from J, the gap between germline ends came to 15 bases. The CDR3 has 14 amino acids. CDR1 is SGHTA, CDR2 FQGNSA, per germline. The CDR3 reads CASSPIRPQETQYF. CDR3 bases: TGTGCCAGCAGCCCTATCCGCCCGCAGGAGACCCAGTACTTC. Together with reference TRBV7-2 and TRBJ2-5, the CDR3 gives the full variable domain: GAGVSQSPSNKVTEKGKDVELRCDPISGHTALYWYRQSLGQGLEFLIYFQGNSAPDKSGLPSDRFSAERTGGSVSTLTIQRTQQEDSAVYLCASSPIRPQETQYFGPGTRLLVL.

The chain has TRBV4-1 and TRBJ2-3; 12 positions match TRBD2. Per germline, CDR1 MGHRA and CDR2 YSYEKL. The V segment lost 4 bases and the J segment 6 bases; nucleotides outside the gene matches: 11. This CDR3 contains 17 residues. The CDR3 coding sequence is TGCGCCAGCAGCCTCAGACTAGCGGGAGTTTATGCCGATACGCAGTATTTT. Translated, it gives CASSLRLAGVYADTQYF.

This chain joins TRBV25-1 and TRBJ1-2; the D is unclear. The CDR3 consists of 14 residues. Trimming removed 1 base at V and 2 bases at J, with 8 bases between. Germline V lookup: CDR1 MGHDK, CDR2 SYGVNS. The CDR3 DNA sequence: TGTGCCAGCAGTGAATTTGGGCGGAACTATGGCTACACCTTC. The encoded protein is CASSEFGRNYGYTF.

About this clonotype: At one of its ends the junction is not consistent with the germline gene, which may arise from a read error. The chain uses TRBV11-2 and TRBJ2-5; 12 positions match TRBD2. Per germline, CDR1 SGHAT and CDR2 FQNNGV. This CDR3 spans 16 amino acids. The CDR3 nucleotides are TGCGCCAGCAGCTTAGCCAGACTAGCGGGGGTGGAGACCCAGTACTTC. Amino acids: CASSLARLAGVETQYF.

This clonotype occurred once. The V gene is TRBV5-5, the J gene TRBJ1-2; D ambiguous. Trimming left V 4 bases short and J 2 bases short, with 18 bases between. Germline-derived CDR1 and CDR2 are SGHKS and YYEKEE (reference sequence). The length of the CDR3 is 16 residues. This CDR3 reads CASSVGGQTRNYGYTF. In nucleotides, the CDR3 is TGTGCCAGCAGCGTCGGTGGCCAGACTAGAAACTATGGCTACACCTTC. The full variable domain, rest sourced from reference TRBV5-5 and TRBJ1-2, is DAGVTQSPTHLIKTRGQQVTLRCSPISGHKSVSWYQQVLGQGPQFIFQYYEKEERGRGNFPDRFSARQFPNYSSELNVNALLLGDSALYLCASSVGGQTRNYGYTFGSGTRLTVV.

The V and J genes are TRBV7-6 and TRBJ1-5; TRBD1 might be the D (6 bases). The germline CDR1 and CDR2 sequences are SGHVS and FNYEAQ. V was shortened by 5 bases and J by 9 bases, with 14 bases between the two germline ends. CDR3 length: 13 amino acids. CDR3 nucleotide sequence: TGTGCCAGCAGCGTAGAAGGGGGTAGGCCCCAGCATTTT. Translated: CASSVEGGRPQHF.

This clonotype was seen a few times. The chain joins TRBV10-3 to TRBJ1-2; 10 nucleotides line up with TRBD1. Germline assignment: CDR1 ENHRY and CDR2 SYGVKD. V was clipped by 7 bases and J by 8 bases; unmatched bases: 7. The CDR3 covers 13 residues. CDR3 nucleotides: TGTGCCATCACCGGGACAGGGGACCCAGGCTACACCTTC. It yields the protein CAITGTGDPGYTF.

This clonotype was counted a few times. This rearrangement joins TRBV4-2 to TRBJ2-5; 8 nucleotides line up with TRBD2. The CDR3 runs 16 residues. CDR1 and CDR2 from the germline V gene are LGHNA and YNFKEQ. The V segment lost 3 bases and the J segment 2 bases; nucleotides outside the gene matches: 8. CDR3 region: CASSQSTGTSQETQYF. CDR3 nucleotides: TGTGCCAGCAGCCAGAGCACAGGGACTAGTCAAGAGACCCAGTACTTC.

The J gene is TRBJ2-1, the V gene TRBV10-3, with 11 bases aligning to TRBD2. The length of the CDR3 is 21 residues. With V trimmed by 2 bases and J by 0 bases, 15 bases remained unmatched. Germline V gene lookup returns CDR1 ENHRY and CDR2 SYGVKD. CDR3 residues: CAISEIPTSGGRLSSYNEQFF. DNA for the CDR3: TGTGCCATCAGTGAGATCCCTACTAGCGGGGGCCGCCTGAGCTCCTACAATGAGCAGTTCTTC.

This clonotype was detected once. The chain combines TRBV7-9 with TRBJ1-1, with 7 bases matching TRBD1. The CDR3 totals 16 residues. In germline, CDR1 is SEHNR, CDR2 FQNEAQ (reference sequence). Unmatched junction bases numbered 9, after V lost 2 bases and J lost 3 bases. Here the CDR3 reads CASSLTGESRDTEAFF. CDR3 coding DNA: TGTGCCAGCAGCTTAACAGGGGAGTCCAGGGACACTGAAGCTTTCTTT. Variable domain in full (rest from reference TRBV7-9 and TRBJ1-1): DTGVSQNPRHKITKRGQNVTFRCDPISEHNRLYWYRQTLGQGPEFLTYFQNEAQLEKSRLLSDRFSAERPKGSFSTLEIQRTEQGDSAMYLCASSLTGESRDTEAFFGQGTRLTVV.

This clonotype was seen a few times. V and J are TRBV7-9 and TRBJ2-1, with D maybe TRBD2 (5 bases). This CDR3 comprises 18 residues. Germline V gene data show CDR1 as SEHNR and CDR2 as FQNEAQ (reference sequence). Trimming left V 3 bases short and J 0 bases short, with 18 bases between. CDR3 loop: CASSFQPRGIRSYNEQFF. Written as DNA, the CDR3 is TGTGCCAGCAGCTTCCAACCTAGAGGGATCCGCTCCTACAATGAGCAGTTCTTC.

This CDR3 reads CSAKTPNTGELFF. CDR3 nucleotide sequence: TGCAGTGCTAAGACTCCGAACACCGGGGAGCTGTTTTTT. The chain couples TRBV20-1 to TRBJ2-2; D is unclear. Looked up from germline, CDR1 is DFQATT and CDR2 is SNEGSKA (reference sequence). V lost 4 bases and J 0 bases, leaving 6 bases between the germline ends. The length of the CDR3 is 13 residues.

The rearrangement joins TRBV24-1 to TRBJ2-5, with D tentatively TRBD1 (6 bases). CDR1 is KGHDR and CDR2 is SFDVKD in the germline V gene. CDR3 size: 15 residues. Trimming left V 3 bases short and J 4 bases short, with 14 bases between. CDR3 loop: CATSDPRQGLETQYF. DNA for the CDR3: TGTGCCACCAGTGATCCCCGTCAGGGGTTAGAGACCCAGTACTTC.

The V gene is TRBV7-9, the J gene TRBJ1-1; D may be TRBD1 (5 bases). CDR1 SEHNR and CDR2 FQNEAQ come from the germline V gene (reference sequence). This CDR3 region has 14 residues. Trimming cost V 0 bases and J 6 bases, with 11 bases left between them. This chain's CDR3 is CASSLAGGDPEAFF. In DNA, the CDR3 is TGTGCCAGCAGCTTAGCGGGCGGGGACCCTGAAGCTTTCTTT. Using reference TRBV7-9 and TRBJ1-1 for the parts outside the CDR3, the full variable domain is DTGVSQNPRHKITKRGQNVTFRCDPISEHNRLYWYRQTLGQGPEFLTYFQNEAQLEKSRLLSDRFSAERPKGSFSTLEIQRTEQGDSAMYLCASSLAGGDPEAFFGQGTRLTVV.

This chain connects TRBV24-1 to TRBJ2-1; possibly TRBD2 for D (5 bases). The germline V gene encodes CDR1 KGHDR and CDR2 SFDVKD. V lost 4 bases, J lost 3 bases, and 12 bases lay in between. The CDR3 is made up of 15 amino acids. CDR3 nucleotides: TGTGCCACCAGTGACCCAGGACTGAACTACAATGAGCAGTTCTTC. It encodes CATSDPGLNYNEQFF.

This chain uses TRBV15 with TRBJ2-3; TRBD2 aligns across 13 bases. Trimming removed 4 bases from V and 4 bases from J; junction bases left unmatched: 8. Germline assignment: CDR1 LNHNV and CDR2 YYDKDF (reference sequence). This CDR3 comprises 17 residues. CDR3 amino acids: CATSTGWGLAGPDTQYF. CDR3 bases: TGTGCCACCAGCACAGGGTGGGGACTAGCGGGACCAGATACGCAGTATTTT.

The CDR3 reads CASSSTENKKIYNEQFF. The CDR3, as DNA: TGTGCCAGCAGCTCTACGGAAAACAAAAAAATTTACAATGAGCAGTTCTTC. The chain recombines TRBV7-9 with TRBJ2-1, with D uncertain. The V gene's germline CDR1 is SEHNR and CDR2 FQNEAQ (reference sequence). The CDR3 contains 17 residues. V was trimmed by 4 bases and J by 4 bases, leaving 20 bases between them.

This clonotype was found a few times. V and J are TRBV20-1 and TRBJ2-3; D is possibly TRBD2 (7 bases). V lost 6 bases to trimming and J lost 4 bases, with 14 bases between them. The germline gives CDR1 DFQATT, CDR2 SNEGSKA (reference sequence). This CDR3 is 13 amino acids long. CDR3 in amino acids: CSATTGGADTQYF. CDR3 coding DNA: TGCAGTGCCACAACGGGGGGCGCAGATACGCAGTATTTT.

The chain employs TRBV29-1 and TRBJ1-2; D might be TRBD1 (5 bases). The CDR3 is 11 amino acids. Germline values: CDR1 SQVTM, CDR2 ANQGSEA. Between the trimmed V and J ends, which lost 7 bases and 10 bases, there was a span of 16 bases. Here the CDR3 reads CSGGDLVDYTF. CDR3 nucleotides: TGCAGCGGGGGGGACCTCGTTGACTACACCTTC.

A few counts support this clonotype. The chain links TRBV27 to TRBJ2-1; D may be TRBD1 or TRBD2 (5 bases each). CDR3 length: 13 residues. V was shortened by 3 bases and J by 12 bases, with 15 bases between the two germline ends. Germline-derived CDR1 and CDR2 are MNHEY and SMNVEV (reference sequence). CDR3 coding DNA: TGTGCCAGCAGTTTTGAGGGCAGGGCTGGGCAGTTCTTC. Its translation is CASSFEGRAGQFF.

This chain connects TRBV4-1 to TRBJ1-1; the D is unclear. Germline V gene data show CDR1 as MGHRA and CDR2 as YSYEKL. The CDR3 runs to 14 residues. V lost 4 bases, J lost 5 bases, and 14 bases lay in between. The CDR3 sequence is CASSPQIGRTEAFF. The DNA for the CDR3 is TGCGCCAGCAGCCCACAGATAGGTAGAACTGAAGCTTTCTTT.

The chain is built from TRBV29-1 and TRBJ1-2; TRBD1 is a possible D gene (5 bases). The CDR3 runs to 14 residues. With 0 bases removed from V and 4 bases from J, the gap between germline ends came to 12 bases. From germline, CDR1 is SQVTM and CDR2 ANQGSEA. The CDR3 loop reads CSVEDRGRAYGYTF. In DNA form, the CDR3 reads TGCAGCGTTGAAGATCGGGGACGGGCCTATGGCTACACCTTC.